This TCR beta chain comes out of a study of T-cell reconstitution after alpha-beta-depleted transplantation in children. This clonotype was recorded a few times. The germline CDR1 and CDR2 sequences are MGHRA and YSYEKL. Trimming removed 1 base at V and 6 bases at J, with 21 bases between. The CDR3 runs to 18 residues. The TCRbeta library incorporated unique molecular identifiers. TCRdb passed the PCR reads through MiXCR, listing each CDR3 protein once. This sample has about a million distinct CDR3 sequences, with roughly 29% found just once. The sample was PBMCs, mostly from graft donor cells, taken 360 days after TCRalphabeta/CD19-depleted stem cell transplant. This rearrangement joins TRBV4-1 to TRBJ2-2, with no clear D. The receptor's source is a boy in the first two years of life who had a stem cell transplant for SCID, so the T cells may come from the graft donor. CDR3 in amino acids: CASSQVPLRLRSSGELFF. The CDR3 coding sequence is TGCGCCAGCAGCCAAGTTCCACTTCGTCTCCGATCCTCCGGGGAGCTGTTTTTT.